The 13 T cell receptor beta chains below come from one sample, sequenced in a study of control samples from healthy donors and cancer patients (TCRdb year 2020). Library construction relied on the immunoSEQ multiplex PCR assay. Imported from immuneACCESS, the table was reduced by TCRdb to in-frame sequences with V and J called. These copies leave out some clones; in studies compared against another copy, an unresolved V gene accounts for under half, and the cause of the remainder is not known. This sample lists around 120,000 clones; roughly 91% were detected once. The top ten constitute 1.5% to 2% of the sample. The sequenced sample consisted of PBMCs. The receptors derive from a man aged 50 to 60 with head and neck cancer.

V usage is TRBV28 and J usage is TRBJ1-5; 12 positions agree with TRBD1. The ends lost 4 bases at V and 4 bases at J; junction bases unmatched: 17. This CDR3 has 20 amino acids. CDR1 is MDHEN and CDR2 is SYDVKM in the germline V gene. As DNA, the CDR3 is TGTGCCAGCAGTTGGCCCCGGGACAGGGGGCAAGATATATGGAATCAGCCCCAGCATTTT. Its protein product is CASSWPRDRGQDIWNQPQHF.

V usage is TRBV7-2 and J usage is TRBJ1-2, with 9 bases matching TRBD1. From germline, CDR1 is SGHTA and CDR2 FQGNSA. This CDR3 has 15 amino acids. The V segment lost 7 bases and the J segment 9 bases; nucleotides outside the gene matches: 15. The DNA of the CDR3 is TGTGCCAGCACCGCTTACCCCGGACAGGGGAGGAGCTACACCTTC. It specifies CASTAYPGQGRSYTF.

The chain couples TRBV30 to TRBJ1-5; D is perhaps TRBD1 (5 bases). The CDR3 contains 13 residues. Trimming took 0 bases from V and 6 from J, leaving 9 bases between them. CDR1 and CDR2 from the germline V gene are GTSNPN and SVGIG (reference sequence). DNA of the CDR3: TGTGCCTGGAGTGTAACAGGCGGTCAGCCCCAGCATTTT. Encoded protein: CAWSVTGGQPQHF. Supplemented by reference TRBV30 and TRBJ1-5, the full variable domain reads SQTIHQWPATLVQPVGSPLSLECTVEGTSNPNLYWYRQAAGRGLQLLFYSVGIGQISSEVPQNLSASRPQDRQFILSSKKLLLSDSGFYLCAWSVTGGQPQHFGDGTRLSIL.

This clone has just one count. The chain carries TRBV30 and TRBJ2-1; TRBD1 agrees at 9 bases. CDR1 GTSNPN and CDR2 SVGIG come from the germline V gene (reference sequence). The length of the CDR3 is 15 residues. J gave up 7 bases and V 5 bases, and 12 bases lay outside the gene matches. CDR3 amino acids: CAWGPGTGTGNEQFF. The CDR3 DNA reads as TGTGCCTGGGGCCCCGGGACAGGGACTGGGAATGAGCAGTTCTTC.

The chain has TRBV27 and TRBJ1-6; a possible D gene is TRBD1 (6 bases). The CDR3 consists of 15 residues. Per the germline V gene, CDR1 is MNHEY and CDR2 is SMNVEV (reference sequence). V gave up 6 bases and J gave up 1 base, with 10 bases separating them. CDR3 region: CASSGQGSYNSPLHF. For the CDR3, the DNA is TGTGCCAGCAGCGGTCAGGGGTCCTATAATTCACCCCTCCACTTT.

CDR3 nucleotide sequence: TGTGCCACCAGTGGTTTCGACACCTTTTCCTCCTACGAGCAGTACTTC. It encodes CATSGFDTFSSYEQYF. The gene calls are TRBV24-1 and TRBJ2-7; D is unclear. The V end lost 5 bases, the J end lost 0 bases, and 16 bases lay between the germline ends. Per the germline V gene, CDR1 is KGHDR and CDR2 is SFDVKD. The length of the CDR3 is 16 residues.

The V and J genes are TRBV11-1 and TRBJ2-7; no clear D. CDR1 SGHAT and CDR2 FQDESV come from the germline V gene (reference sequence). The V gene lost 4 bases and the J gene lost 4 bases, with 17 bases spanning the gap. The CDR3 runs to 15 residues. CDR3 nucleotides: TGTGCCAGCAGCTCCCTATCCGTCAAGGGATACGAGCAGTACTTC. This codes for CASSSLSVKGYEQYF.

This rearrangement joins TRBV25-1 to TRBJ1-2, with D tentatively TRBD1 (5 bases). The V gene lost 3 bases and the J gene lost 3 bases, with 17 bases spanning the gap. Germline V lookup: CDR1 MGHDK, CDR2 SYGVNS. The CDR3 is 16 residues long. Written as DNA, the CDR3 is TGTGCCAGCAGTGATCAAGCGAAGCAGGGACACTATGGCTACACCTTC. Translated: CASSDQAKQGHYGYTF.

The genes are TRBV18 and TRBJ2-5, with a possible D match to TRBD2 (6 bases). The V and J ends lost 1 base and 10 bases respectively, with 19 bases between them. Germline CDR1 KGHSH, CDR2 LQKENI. This CDR3 contains 15 residues. The CDR3 loop reads CASSPRGVVNVDQYF. CDR3 nucleotide sequence: TGTGCCAGCTCACCACGCGGGGTAGTAAATGTCGACCAGTACTTC.

The J gene is TRBJ1-3, the V gene TRBV4-2; D not certain. The V end was cut by 4 bases, the J end by 7 bases, with 23 bases between. The CDR3 is 17 amino acids. Germline values: CDR1 LGHNA, CDR2 YNFKEQ. CDR3 sequence reads: CASSREDLGRVDNTIYF. CDR3 sequence (DNA): TGTGCCAGCAGCCGAGAAGACTTGGGTAGGGTTGACAACACCATATATTTT.

The rearrangement joins TRBV12-3 or TRBV12-4 to TRBJ2-3, with a possible D match to TRBD1 (5 bases). The V and J ends lost 7 bases and 4 bases respectively, with 12 bases between them. The CDR3 extends over 13 amino acids. In DNA, the CDR3 is TGTGCCAGCACCCGGGTAGGGGCAGATACGCAGTATTTT. This gives the protein CASTRVGADTQYF.

V and J are TRBV5-1 and TRBJ1-2; D is ambiguous. Germline CDR1 and CDR2: SGHRS and YFSETQ. This CDR3 comprises 14 residues. Trimming stripped 0 bases from V and 8 bases from J, with 14 bases between. The chain's CDR3 is CASSLDQDHRGYTF. DNA for the CDR3: TGCGCCAGCAGCTTGGACCAGGATCATCGGGGCTACACCTTC.

This chain connects TRBV6-5 to TRBJ2-7; D is possibly TRBD1 (5 bases). Germline lookup yields CDR1 MNHEY and CDR2 SVGAGI. This CDR3 has 14 residues. V was clipped by 2 bases and J by 2 bases, with 10 bases between them. The CDR3 reads CASSYMSGPYEQYF. For the CDR3, the DNA is TGTGCCAGCAGTTACATGTCAGGGCCCTACGAGCAGTACTTC.